This TCR beta chain was recovered during a study of CD8 T cells in ankylosing spondylitis. Study observations and caveats: A motif of roughly eight highly homologous TCR beta variants was seen as apparently characteristic of ankylosing spondylitis blood. The authors found the disease-linked clones to be CD8+ and relatively rare in peripheral blood. Reportedly, significant enrichment of disease-linked clones occurred in matched ankylosing spondylitis synovial fluid.

There are many counts of this clonotype. Antigen: not known. 5'-RACE, quantitative and with molecular barcodes, yielded the TCR beta libraries. TCRdb passed the 5' RACE reads through MiXCR, listing each CDR3 protein once. In the table there are roughly 48,000 distinct CDR3 sequences, 7.4% of which are singletons. Input material: blood, either unsorted or a sorted T cell fraction (not recorded which). The sequence came from a female donor with ankylosing spondylitis or in good health (not recorded which).

The CDR3 here is CASGLVGGAEAFF. CDR3 in DNA: TGTGCTAGTGGTTTGGTAGGAGGCGCTGAAGCTTTCTTT. This chain links TRBV12-5 with TRBJ1-1, with D uncertain. The CDR3 length is 13 residues. V was clipped by 0 bases and J by 6 bases, with 8 bases between them. Germline assignment: CDR1 LGHNT and CDR2 FRNRAP.